Reported below is one T cell receptor beta chain. The data stem from a study of control samples from healthy donors and cancer patients. Clones were sequenced by immunoSEQ multiplex PCR, and TCRdb holds only the in-frame ones, with some missing. Of approximately 94,000 clones in the sample, 86% were seen once. The CDR3 length is 15 residues. The germline gives CDR1 SEHNR, CDR2 FQNEAQ (reference sequence). Trimming stripped 4 bases from V and 4 bases from J, with 13 bases between. This receptor was identified in a woman aged 45-65 years in good health. The rearrangement joins TRBV7-9 to TRBJ2-2; possible D gene TRBD1, 6 bases. Sequencing input: blood. CDR3 coding DNA: TGTGCCAGCAGCTCCCAGGGGTTCGGCACCGGGGAGCTGTTTTTT. Its protein product is CASSSQGFGTGELFF.